This entry lists 25 T cell receptor beta chains sequenced from one sample in a study of blood T cell repertoires in COVID-19. Assay: immunoSEQ multiplex PCR; the TCRdb copy retains only in-frame clones and omits some. Of about 180,000 clones in the sample, roughly 86% were seen once. Sequences were obtained from PBMCs or T cells enriched from blood (not recorded which). The receptors stem from a woman aged 25 to 45 who had recovered from COVID-19.

The rearrangement uses TRBV27 and TRBJ2-1, with TRBD1 identical over 10 bases. The CDR3 is 16 residues long. V gave up 1 base and J gave up 7 bases; unmatched junction bases: 7. Per germline, CDR1 MNHEY and CDR2 SMNVEV (reference sequence). The DNA for the CDR3 is TGTGCCAGCAGTTTATTAGTCGGACAGGGGGGGAATGAGCAGTTCTTC. Protein product: CASSLLVGQGGNEQFF.

The chain couples TRBV6-5 to TRBJ2-7; D is possibly TRBD1 (6 bases). Trimming took 3 bases from V and 0 from J, leaving 9 bases between them. In germline, CDR1 is MNHEY, CDR2 SVGAGI. The CDR3 is 14 amino acids. The CDR3 sequence is CASSYNRVSYEQYF. CDR3 bases: TGTGCCAGCAGTTATAACAGGGTCTCCTACGAGCAGTACTTC.

The chain has TRBV7-2 and TRBJ1-3, with a possible D match to TRBD1 (6 bases). Germline loops: CDR1 SGHTA, CDR2 FQGNSA. Deletions cut 3 bases from V and 0 bases from J, with 9 bases between. This CDR3 is 15 amino acids long. The DNA of the CDR3 is TGTGCCAGCAGCTTGCCAGGGGACTCTGGAAACACCATATATTTT. Translated, it gives CASSLPGDSGNTIYF. The variable domain in full, completed from reference TRBV7-2 and TRBJ1-3, reads GAGVSQSPSNKVTEKGKDVELRCDPISGHTALYWYRQSLGQGLEFLIYFQGNSAPDKSGLPSDRFSAERTGGSVSTLTIQRTQQEDSAVYLCASSLPGDSGNTIYFGEGSWLTVV.

V and J are TRBV18 and TRBJ1-4, with 12 bases identical to TRBD1. The CDR3 spans 15 residues. Trimming at V came to 2 bases and at J to 8 bases, leaving 3 bases not matched to a gene. Germline V gene sequence: CDR1 KGHSH, CDR2 LQKENI. The DNA for the CDR3 is TGTGCCAGCTCACCAGGGACAGGGGGCGAAGAAAAACTGTTTTTT. This encodes CASSPGTGGEEKLFF.

The chain combines TRBV29-1 with TRBJ2-3; 7 bases are a match to TRBD2. Unmatched junction bases numbered 13, after V lost 3 bases and J lost 4 bases. Germline CDR1 SQVTM, CDR2 ANQGSEA. The CDR3 covers 16 residues. In nucleotides, the CDR3 is TGCAGCGTTGAGATGTGGGGGGAGGGCCGGTCAGATACGCAGTATTTT. Protein sequence: CSVEMWGEGRSDTQYF.

The chain employs TRBV3-1 (or the pseudogene TRBV3-2) and TRBJ1-1, with a weak D call TRBD1 (5 bases). The germline V and J ends were trimmed by 5 bases and 3 bases, with 10 bases remaining between them. From germline, CDR1 is LGHDT and CDR2 YNNKEL (reference sequence). CDR3 size: 13 residues. The CDR3 DNA reads as TGTGCCAGCAGCACCCGGGGGGACACTGAAGCTTTCTTT. It yields the protein CASSTRGDTEAFF.

This chain connects TRBV6-1 to TRBJ2-1, with D possibly being TRBD2 (5 bases). Trimming pared 0 bases from V and 5 bases from J, leaving 14 bases between. CDR1 is MNHNS, CDR2 SASEGT, per germline. The CDR3 has 16 residues. The CDR3 region has the DNA TGTGCCAGCAGTGAAGCAGGTCGGAGGAACCACAATGAGCAGTTCTTC. Protein sequence: CASSEAGRRNHNEQFF.

The genes are TRBV4-1 and TRBJ1-3; D is perhaps TRBD1 (5 bases). The CDR3 extends over 14 amino acids. Germline CDR1 is MGHRA and CDR2 is YSYEKL. V lost 1 base, J lost 3 bases, and 7 bases lay in between. The CDR3 nucleotides read TGCGCCAGCAGCCAAGGGCAGGGTGGAAACACCATATATTTT. It specifies CASSQGQGGNTIYF.

This chain joins TRBV28 and TRBJ2-5; TRBD1 agrees at 8 bases. The CDR3 totals 14 residues. Trimming took 5 bases from V and 2 from J; bases not matched to a gene: 4. The germline V gene has CDR1 MDHEN and CDR2 SYDVKM. For the CDR3, the DNA is TGTGCCAGCAGTCTGACAGGGGCGCAAGAGACCCAGTACTTC. Residues: CASSLTGAQETQYF.

This chain links TRBV24-1 with TRBJ1-2; tentative D call: TRBD1 (6 bases). CDR3 length equals 15 residues. With 2 bases removed from V and 8 bases from J, the gap between germline ends came to 17 bases. Germline CDR1 KGHDR, CDR2 SFDVKD. CDR3 nucleotide sequence: TGTGCCACCAGTGATTCATTTTCACAGGGAAACGGCTACACCTTC. Amino acids: CATSDSFSQGNGYTF.

This clone was seen just once. This chain uses TRBV28 with TRBJ2-7; no clear D gene. The CDR3 runs to 13 residues. V dropped 3 bases and J dropped 7 bases, with 13 bases sitting between them. CDR1 is MDHEN and CDR2 is SYDVKM in the germline V gene. The DNA for the CDR3 is TGTGCCAGCAGTTTTCAGGCCTCGTGGGAGCAGTACTTC. Protein: CASSFQASWEQYF.

The sample holds a few counts of this clone. The chain joins TRBV3-1 (or the pseudogene TRBV3-2) to TRBJ1-1; 12 bases fit TRBD1. The CDR3 sequence is 15 residues long. V was pared by 3 bases and J by 6 bases, with 5 bases of the junction left unmatched. The germline gives CDR1 LGHDT, CDR2 YNNKEL (reference sequence). This chain's CDR3 is CASSHYGTGGPEAFF. The CDR3 DNA follows: TGTGCCAGCAGCCATTACGGGACAGGGGGCCCTGAAGCTTTCTTT.

The V gene is TRBV12-3 or TRBV12-4, the J gene TRBJ1-2, with a weak D call TRBD1 (5 bases). The V end lost 6 bases, the J end lost 8 bases, and 13 bases lay between the germline ends. The CDR3 length is 12 residues. CDR3 amino acids: CASSLKRGGYTF. CDR3 nucleotide sequence: TGTGCCAGCAGCCTAAAGCGGGGGGGCTACACCTTC.

This rearrangement joins TRBV4-2 to TRBJ1-1; D is undetermined. Germline V gene sequence: CDR1 LGHNA, CDR2 YNFKEQ. V gave up 0 bases and J gave up 1 base, with 9 bases separating them. The CDR3 spans 15 residues. This chain's CDR3 is CASSQDLRENTEAFF. CDR3 DNA sequence: TGTGCCAGCAGCCAAGATCTCCGGGAGAACACTGAAGCTTTCTTT.

This chain links TRBV5-8 with TRBJ2-7; tentatively, D is TRBD2 (5 bases). The CDR3 length is 15 residues. The germline V gene encodes CDR1 SGHTS and CDR2 YDEGEE. V was trimmed by 4 bases and J by 7 bases, leaving 21 bases between them. The CDR3 sequence: CASSHRELPTGEQYF. The CDR3 coding sequence is TGTGCCAGCAGCCACCGGGAACTACCGACGGGGGAGCAGTACTTC.

V and J are TRBV28 and TRBJ2-7; 12 nucleotides line up with TRBD1. CDR3 length equals 14 residues. V was pared by 6 bases and J by 6 bases, with 6 bases of the junction left unmatched. Germline values: CDR1 MDHEN, CDR2 SYDVKM. The CDR3 spells CASRGTGGSGEQYF. In DNA, the CDR3 is TGTGCCAGCAGGGGGACAGGGGGCTCGGGCGAGCAGTACTTC.

This clone occurred a few times. The chain links TRBV27 to TRBJ1-6; 10 bases match TRBD1. CDR3 size: 14 residues. Germline values: CDR1 MNHEY, CDR2 SMNVEV (reference sequence). J gave up 10 bases and V 6 bases, and 6 bases lay outside the gene matches. CDR3 protein: CASSGTGVKSPLHF. CDR3 nucleotides: TGTGCCAGCAGCGGGACAGGGGTTAAATCACCCCTCCACTTT.

The chain recombines TRBV5-1 with TRBJ2-7, with D possibly being TRBD2 (6 bases). Germline V CDR1 and CDR2: SGHRS, YFSETQ. The CDR3 runs to 15 residues. Deletions cut 1 base from V and 7 bases from J, with 18 bases between. The CDR3 bases are TGCGCCAGCAGCTTGAATGGAGGGAAGAACACGGAGCAGTACTTC. Protein: CASSLNGGKNTEQYF.

The rearrangement links TRBV5-1 to TRBJ2-5, with TRBD1 identical over 7 bases. CDR1 is SGHRS and CDR2 is YFSETQ in the germline V gene. The CDR3 is 14 amino acids. With V trimmed by 0 bases and J by 2 bases, 1 base remained unmatched. The CDR3 is CASSLGGQQETQYF. Here the CDR3 DNA reads TGCGCCAGCAGCTTGGGGGGACAGCAAGAGACCCAGTACTTC.

The rearrangement joins TRBV2 to TRBJ1-5; maybe TRBD1 (6 bases). The CDR3 length is 17 residues. Germline loops: CDR1 SNHLY, CDR2 FYNNEI. Between the trimmed V and J ends, which lost 8 bases and 0 bases, there was a span of 20 bases. CDR3 in amino acids: CASSRTNRVYSNQPQHF. CDR3 in DNA: TGTGCCAGCTCCCGAACCAACAGGGTCTATAGCAATCAGCCCCAGCATTTT.

The chain is built from TRBV19 and TRBJ1-5; D perhaps matches TRBD1 (6 bases). This CDR3 spans 17 amino acids. V shed 5 bases and J shed 2 bases, with 19 bases lying between them. Germline V CDR1 and CDR2: LNHDA, SQIVND (reference sequence). The CDR3 DNA sequence: TGTGCCAGTAGTTGGGGACAAGGTAGTGGTGGCAATCAGCCCCAGCATTTT. Translated, it gives CASSWGQGSGGNQPQHF.

The rearrangement links TRBV5-6 to TRBJ2-2; D is perhaps TRBD2 (5 bases). The CDR3 is 15 residues long. Germline V gene data show CDR1 as SGHDT and CDR2 as YYEEEE. The ends were cut back, 0 bases at V and 7 bases at J, with 13 bases in the middle. The CDR3 region is CASSLDWGSGGELFF. DNA for the CDR3: TGTGCCAGCAGCTTGGATTGGGGAAGCGGCGGGGAGCTGTTTTTT.

The CDR3 nucleotides are TGCGCCAGCAGCTCGCGAAGACCCGGGACTAGTATTGACAAAAACATTCAGTACTTC. Protein sequence: CASSSRRPGTSIDKNIQYF. J is TRBJ2-4 and V is TRBV5-1; TRBD2 matches 8 bases. This CDR3 region has 19 residues. Germline trimming cut 3 bases from V and 3 bases from J; bases unmatched to any gene: 17. Germline V gives CDR1 SGHRS, CDR2 YFSETQ.

This chain links TRBV25-1 with TRBJ2-7; 10 bases fit TRBD2. V shed 5 bases, J shed 5 bases, and the junction held 9 bases outside the gene matches. The CDR3 contains 15 residues. The germline V gene encodes CDR1 MGHDK and CDR2 SYGVNS. The CDR3 here is CASSPLSGRADEQYF. CDR3 nucleotides: TGTGCCAGCAGTCCTTTGAGCGGGAGGGCCGACGAGCAGTACTTC.

The V and J genes are TRBV11-3 and TRBJ2-2; D gene uncertain. The V end was cut by 3 bases, the J end by 8 bases, with 10 bases between. Per the germline V gene, CDR1 is SGHNT and CDR2 is YENEEA. This CDR3 spans 13 amino acids. DNA of the CDR3: TGTGCCAGCAGCTTGTTGACAACTGGGGAGCTGTTTTTT. Its translation is CASSLLTTGELFF.